One and the same sample provided the 4 T cell receptor beta chains below, sequenced in a study of long-term antiretroviral therapy in people with HIV. Samples were assayed with immunoSEQ v3.0 at survey level. Clones were sequenced by immunoSEQ multiplex PCR, and TCRdb holds only the in-frame ones, with some missing. This table has approximately 20,000 clones, 88% appearing once. The sample was unsorted PBMCs, taken 0.6 years after starting antiretroviral therapy. The receptors stem from a man in his fifties or sixties with HIV.

This chain uses TRBV6-1 with TRBJ1-6; no definite D call. The CDR3 has 13 residues. Germline V gene sequence: CDR1 MNHNS, CDR2 SASEGT. The germline V and J ends were trimmed by 5 bases and 7 bases, with 9 bases remaining between them. Written as DNA, the CDR3 is TGTGCCAGCAGTCCCTTAACAAATTCACCCCTCCACTTT. Translation: CASSPLTNSPLHF.

The chain is built from TRBV19 and TRBJ1-5; 8 bases align to TRBD1. The CDR3 runs 17 residues. Germline CDR1 reads LNHDA; CDR2 reads SQIVND (reference sequence). V lost 7 bases and J lost 4; bases outside the gene matches: 15. CDR3 DNA: TGTGCCAGTATTCCAGCTGGGACAGGTATGTCAAATCAGCCCCAGCATTTT. Its translation: CASIPAGTGMSNQPQHF.

The CDR3 sequence: CASSLRGQGGYEQYF. CDR3 sequence (DNA): TGTGCCAGCAGTTTACGGGGACAGGGGGGATACGAGCAGTACTTC. V and J are TRBV27 and TRBJ2-7; 11 bases are a match to TRBD1. The CDR3 consists of 15 residues. V lost 2 bases and J lost 4; bases outside the gene matches: 4. CDR1 and CDR2 (germline): MNHEY, SMNVEV (reference sequence).

This chain's CDR3 is CASSVVGGGRTDTQYF. The DNA for the CDR3 is TGTGCCAGCAGCGTAGTGGGTGGGGGCCGCACAGATACGCAGTATTTT. The chain has TRBV9 and TRBJ2-3; tentatively, D is TRBD1 (6 bases). Germline CDR1 SGDLS, CDR2 YYNGEE. V was clipped by 0 bases and J by 1 base, with 12 bases between them. The CDR3 runs to 16 residues.